This T cell receptor beta chain was recovered during a study of radiotherapy plus CTLA-4 blockade in lung cancer. Study results and limitations: Together with interferon-beta, which increased in serum after radiation, early dynamic changes in blood T cell clones were reportedly the best predictors of response.

Method: immunoSEQ multiplex PCR; TCRdb's copy keeps in-frame clones and lacks some. The sample contains about 80,000 clones, about 87% of which appear only once. CDR1 and CDR2 from the germline V gene are SGHRS and YFSETQ. The CDR3 covers 16 residues. Notes on this clone: Its antigen is currently unknown. A junction boundary mismatches the germline segment, possibly from a read error.

The sequencing used peripheral blood, collected from a patient treated with radiotherapy plus ipilimumab. The chain couples TRBV5-1 to TRBJ2-6; tentatively, D is TRBD2 (7 bases). The TCR comes from a human donor with non-small cell lung cancer who had stable disease on radiotherapy plus ipilimumab. In nucleotides, the CDR3 is TGCGCCAGCACCCTGAGGGGGGGCTCTGGGACCAACGTCCTGACTTTC. Translating it yields CASTLRGGSGTNVLTF.